This TCR beta chain derives from a study of chemoradiotherapy in HPV16-positive cancers. The method was immunoSEQ multiplex PCR; TCRdb's version includes in-frame clones alone and lacks a portion of them. The sample comprises approximately 1,000 clones, roughly three quarters of which are singletons, and about 13% rests with the top ten. Germline values: CDR1 MDHEN, CDR2 SYDVKM. The CDR3 has 14 residues. V lost 7 bases, J lost 8 bases, and 15 bases lay in between. Study-wide results and caveats: Candidate HPV-specific clones and E7-related TCR motifs grew in tumor during treatment. Better recurrence-free survival went with HPV-responsive T-cell expansion in HPV16-positive patients.

As for this clone: Its antigen is still unknown.

The specimen was tumor tissue, collected from a patient who underwent chemoradiotherapy. This TCR derives from a human donor with HPV-associated anogenital cancer. This chain uses TRBV28 with TRBJ1-6, with D perhaps matching TRBD1 (5 bases). The CDR3 loop is CASTEEGFHSPLHF. DNA for the CDR3: TGTGCCAGCACCGAAGAGGGGTTTCATTCACCCCTCCACTTT.